A single sample gave rise to the 11 T cell receptor beta chains below, sequenced in a study of cytomegalovirus exposure and HLA in healthy donors. Vbeta (60) and Jbeta (13) primers were used in the PCR. Data came from immunoSEQ multiplex PCR; TCRdb stores just in-frame clones and leaves some out. This table holds 100,000 to 150,000 clones, about 78% found once. Material for sequencing was PBMCs. The receptors were sampled from a man aged 25-40 years in good health and CMV-seronegative.

This clone has a handful of counts. This rearrangement joins TRBV18 to TRBJ1-6; 11 bases align to TRBD1. Looked up from germline, CDR1 is KGHSH and CDR2 is LQKENI. The CDR3 spans 16 residues. Unmatched junction bases numbered 4, after V lost 3 bases and J lost 6 bases. The CDR3, as DNA: TGTGCCAGCTCACCCTTCGGGACAGGGGGTAATTCACCCCTCCACTTT. Protein sequence: CASSPFGTGGNSPLHF.

The table lists this clone with a few counts. The chain is built from TRBV6-6 and TRBJ1-1; D ambiguous. Germline V gene lookup returns CDR1 MNHNY and CDR2 SVGAGI (reference sequence). Trimming shortened V by 2 bases and J by 11 bases, and 15 bases separated the two germline ends. The CDR3 covers 13 residues. The CDR3 protein is CASSYVVEGRAFF. The CDR3 DNA sequence: TGTGCCAGCAGTTACGTCGTGGAGGGAAGGGCTTTCTTT.

The J gene is TRBJ2-7, the V gene TRBV6-6; the D gene is possibly TRBD2 (6 bases). V shed 1 base and J shed 0 bases, with 10 bases lying between them. Germline V CDR1 and CDR2: MNHNY, SVGAGI (reference sequence). The length of the CDR3 is 15 residues. Here the CDR3 DNA reads TGTGCCAGCAGTTACTTGGACGGGAGCTCCTACGAGCAGTACTTC. Translating it yields CASSYLDGSSYEQYF.

The chain carries TRBV7-2 and TRBJ2-1, with D perhaps TRBD1 (5 bases). The CDR3 is 13 amino acids. The ends were cut back, 2 bases at V and 7 bases at J, with 9 bases in the middle. Looked up from germline, CDR1 is SGHTA and CDR2 is FQGNSA. The CDR3 nucleotides are TGTGCCAGCAGCTTATACAGGTGGAATGAGCAGTTCTTC. Protein sequence: CASSLYRWNEQFF.

CDR3: CASSSPTGEETQYF. Written as DNA, the CDR3 is TGCGCCAGCAGCTCCCCGACAGGGGAGGAGACCCAGTACTTC. The chain employs TRBV5-1 and TRBJ2-5; 8 bases fit TRBD1. This CDR3 comprises 14 residues. The junction had 6 bases not matched to a gene; V was cut back by 3 bases and J by 5 bases. Germline V gene sequence: CDR1 SGHRS, CDR2 YFSETQ.

The chain is built from TRBV18 and TRBJ2-7, with D maybe TRBD1 (6 bases). CDR3 length equals 16 residues. CDR1 KGHSH and CDR2 LQKENI come from the germline V gene. Trimming removed 4 bases at V and 0 bases at J, with 16 bases between. CDR3 nucleotide sequence: TGTGCCAGCTCACGCTTCGACAGGAGGTACTCCTACGAGCAGTACTTC. Translated: CASSRFDRRYSYEQYF.

This clone was seen a few times. CDR3: CASSHLEAYEQYF. The CDR3 coding sequence is TGTGCCAGCAGCCACCTTGAGGCCTACGAGCAGTACTTC. The J gene is TRBJ2-7, the V gene TRBV11-2, with D unresolved. The CDR3 is made up of 13 amino acids. The V end lost 5 bases, the J end lost 2 bases, and 10 bases lay between the germline ends. Per germline, CDR1 SGHAT and CDR2 FQNNGV.

The chain is built from TRBV10-3 and TRBJ2-3, with 8 nucleotides matching TRBD2. Germline CDR1 and CDR2: ENHRY and SYGVKD. CDR3 size: 11 residues. The J segment lost 8 bases and the V segment lost 8 bases, leaving 3 bases of the junction unmatched. The CDR3 coding sequence is TGTGCCATCTCCGGGGGGGCTACGCAGTATTTT. Its protein product is CAISGGATQYF.

The chain links TRBV6-5 to TRBJ1-1; 8 bases align to TRBD1. The germline V gene encodes CDR1 MNHEY and CDR2 SVGAGI. Losses at the gene ends were 5 bases for V and 5 bases for J; bases not matched to a gene: 10. CDR3 length: 15 residues. CDR3 DNA sequence: TGTGCCAGCAGTCAACTCGGACAGGGAGAAACTGAAGCTTTCTTT. Translating it yields CASSQLGQGETEAFF.

V and J are TRBV6-4 and TRBJ1-3; perhaps TRBD1 as D (5 bases). Trimming stripped 9 bases from V and 4 bases from J, with 22 bases between. In germline, CDR1 is MRHNA, CDR2 SNTAGT. This CDR3 region has 16 residues. CDR3 in amino acids: CARGEGGSGAGNTIYF. CDR3 DNA sequence: TGTGCCAGGGGGGAGGGCGGCAGCGGGGCAGGAAACACCATATATTTT.

The V and J genes are TRBV28 and TRBJ1-2; TRBD1 aligns across 9 bases. V was pared by 6 bases and J by 3 bases, with 11 bases of the junction left unmatched. The germline V gene encodes CDR1 MDHEN and CDR2 SYDVKM. The CDR3 extends over 16 amino acids. CDR3 protein: CASSIARQGDDYGYTF. CDR3 in DNA: TGTGCCAGCAGCATAGCTCGACAGGGGGACGACTATGGCTACACCTTC.